This record covers a single TCR beta chain. It lacks a known antigen. Per-nucleotide qualities are absent, and no much larger clonotype sits a single base away. The donors were roughly 39 Caucasian individuals from Russia, aged roughly 6 to 90 years, who were systemically healthy. Each donor gave ten milliliters of peripheral blood, collected into EDTA-treated Vacutainer tubes. Ficoll-Paque density-gradient centrifugation was used to isolate PBMCs, with at least 7 million per sample. Total RNA, at least 6 micrograms per sample, was extracted from PBMCs with Trizol reagent. For every donor, an aliquot of PBMCs went through flow cytometry to measure the percentages of naive CD45RAhigh/CD27high T cells. The data are from a study of blood T cells in healthy people across ages (dated by TCRdb to about 2015). The study in broad terms: In model experiments, template switching captured roughly one uniquely barcoded TCR beta cDNA molecule for every two T cells. Age-related changes in TCR beta repertoire diversity were measured in the study by deep sequencing normalized with unique cDNA molecular identifiers. The donors were split into four age groups: young (average around 16 years), middle-aged (more than 35), aged (over 55) and long-lived (82). To avoid experimental bias, donors of different ages were spread randomly across the sequencing lanes. Two additional independent replicas of 1 million unique cDNA reads from the same blood draw were analyzed for two donors (one aged 18 to 30 and one aged 80 or older). General study outcomes and caveats: The long-lived group showed more naive CD4+ T cells, fewer expanded clones and increased TCR diversity than the aged group, suggesting age selection. A strong correlation was found between observed TCR beta diversity and the percentage of naive T cells measured by flow cytometry. Estimates of total diversity based on one million sequenced T cells were considered lower bounds and underestimates. Since profiling was done on bulk unsorted PBMCs, naive and antigen-experienced compartments could not be conclusively compared. Because donor CMV infection status was unknown, age-related changes in expanded clonotypes were potentially confounded. Observed TCR beta diversity per million T cells fell roughly linearly with age, and a significant reduction was already apparent by age roughly 40.

Libraries came from 5' RACE. Sequencing relied on an Illumina HiSeq 2500. A second roughly 6 to 11 cycle PCR used a sample-barcoded 5' primer and a J-beta primer mix. A unique molecular identifier was introduced onto each TCR beta cDNA molecule by a template-switch 5' adaptor carrying 12 random nucleotides. At least 3 million CDR3-containing paired-end reads were obtained from each sample. First-strand cDNA synthesis was performed from all RNA using the Mint cDNA synthesis kit, with priming by a TRBC-specific oligonucleotide. After uracil-DNA glycosylase treatment, a first 18-cycle PCR used universal primers M1SS and BC2_uni_R on all cDNA. The original pipeline was this. For normalization, 1 million high-quality reads were randomly selected from each sample, with every read carrying a distinct molecular identifier. Instead of being binned into consensus sequences, reads that shared molecular identifiers were thrown out. MiTCR, set to a Q25 quality threshold and the strictest error-elimination algorithm, was used for CDR3 identification, clonotype clustering and error correction. A nonparametric unseen species model using Euler transformation provided a lower-bound estimate of total TCR beta diversity. In-frame beta chains were kept once TCRdb had trimmed the public reads at Q25 with fastp and called clones with MiXCR. CDR3 protein duplicates are merged, each entry listing the most common genes and DNA. The V and J calls follow TCRdb's processing rather than the paper's. This sample gives roughly 500,000 distinct CDR3 sequences in total; 25% to 30% of them show up just once. The top ten clones comprise around a sixth of the sample.

Cut back by 0 bases and 11 bases, the V and J ends lie 11 bases apart. From the cysteine through the phenylalanine, the CDR3 covers 14 amino acids. Of the read, only the CDR3 DNA is kept; its 42 bases are in frame from base 1. CDR1 and CDR2, per the germline V gene, are SGHTA and FQGTGA. The sample was blood. The receptor was isolated from a woman in her seventies in good health. The rearrangement combines TRBV7-3 with TRBJ1-6, with the D gene not confidently named. The CDR3 region has the sequence CASSLTGSGAPLHF. The nucleotides are TGTGCCAGCAGCTTAACAGGAAGTGGGGCACCCCTCCACTTT.